Listed below are T cell receptor beta chains from one sample, sequenced in a study of shared clonotypes between healthy human individuals. Method: immunoSEQ multiplex PCR; TCRdb's copy keeps in-frame clones and lacks some. The sample records some 2 million clones, roughly 94% being singletons. The sequenced sample was naive CD4+ T cells sorted from blood. The origin of the receptors is a man between 18 and 35 years old in good health. The CDR3 runs from the conserved cysteine through the conserved F or W. D genes are given only for firm matches. Not every row has a clone size; where given, it reads once, few, many or a size class.

CDR3nt | CDR3aa | abundance | j_gene | v_gene | d_gene
TGCAGCGCACGACTAGCGTATCACCAAGAGACCCAGTACTTC | CSARLAYHQETQYF | NA | TRBJ2-5 | TRBV29-1 | TRBD2
TGTGCCAGCAGTTTACCAGGGTGGGACTATGGCTACACCTTC | CASSLPGWDYGYTF | NA | TRBJ1-2 | TRBV28 | NA
TGTGCCAGCAGTGAGGCTAGCGGGTTAGCCAAAAACATTCAGTACTTC | CASSEASGLAKNIQYF | NA | TRBJ2-4 | TRBV2 | TRBD2
TGCGCCAGCAGCCCCATGGCAGGCTTCTCTGGAAACACCATATATTTT | CASSPMAGFSGNTIYF | once | TRBJ1-3 | TRBV4-1 | NA
TGTGCCAGTAGTGTTGACAGGTCCCAGAGTTCCTACGAGCAGTACTTC | CASSVDRSQSSYEQYF | NA | TRBJ2-7 | TRBV19 | NA
TGTGCCAGCAGTGACAGGGGGCTGGGGATGAACACTGAAGCTTTCTTT | CASSDRGLGMNTEAFF | NA | TRBJ1-1 | TRBV27 | TRBD1
TGTGCCAGCTCTTCTAGCGGGCGCGACACCGGGGAGCTGTTTTTT | CASSSSGRDTGELFF | once | TRBJ2-2 | TRBV28 | TRBD2
TGTGCCACCAGCAGAGAGGGGACACCTTCGGGAGAGCAGTACTTC | CATSREGTPSGEQYF | NA | TRBJ2-7 | TRBV15 | NA
TGTGCCAGTAGTGCATGGTCGGATTACAATGAGCAGTTCTTC | CASSAWSDYNEQFF | NA | TRBJ2-1 | TRBV19 | NA
TGCGCCAGCAGCTTGGCCCTAGCGGGAGATGGGGAGACCCAGTACTTC | CASSLALAGDGETQYF | NA | TRBJ2-5 | TRBV5-1 | TRBD2
TGCGCCAGCAGCCTCGGGACCACGGGCATAAACATTCAGTACTTC | CASSLGTTGINIQYF | NA | TRBJ2-4 | TRBV5-1 | NA
TGTGCCAGCAGTTTTTTTCCCCGGACAGGTAACTACGAGCAGTACTTC | CASSFFPRTGNYEQYF | NA | TRBJ2-7 | TRBV27 | TRBD1
TGTGCCAGCAGTGGCGGGACGTTTGATGAAAAACTGTTTTTT | CASSGGTFDEKLFF | NA | TRBJ1-4 | TRBV2 | NA
TGTGCCAGCACCAACACGGGCAGGGTTGGCTACACCTTC | CASTNTGRVGYTF | NA | TRBJ1-2 | TRBV6-5 | NA
TGTGCCAGCAGCCAAGGCGTTTCGGCGGGGTATCAGCCCCAGCATTTT | CASSQGVSAGYQPQHF | NA | TRBJ1-5 | TRBV14 | NA
TGTGCCAGCAGCCCGGCCAGACATGGGATCGCGAACACCGGGGAGCTGTTTTTT | CASSPARHGIANTGELFF | NA | TRBJ2-2 | TRBV2 | NA
TGTGCCAGCTACGGAGCAGGGACCAGTGAAGATTCACCCCTCCACTTT | CASYGAGTSEDSPLHF | once | TRBJ1-6 | TRBV19 | NA
TGTGCCATCAGTGAAGCCCGGGACAACTGTTGCACCTTC | CAISEARDNCCTF | NA | TRBJ1-2 | TRBV10-3 | NA
TGTGCCAGCAGTTTAGGACGAAAAGCCAAAGAGACCCAGTACTTC | CASSLGRKAKETQYF | once | TRBJ2-5 | TRBV28 | NA
TGCGCCAGCAGCTTGGAAGCACTAGCGGGGGTTGTCTACGAGCAGTACTTC | CASSLEALAGVVYEQYF | NA | TRBJ2-7 | TRBV5-1 | TRBD2
TGTGCCAGCAGCGCCGGAGAGGAGGGGGAGCTGTTTTTT | CASSAGEEGELFF | NA | TRBJ2-2 | TRBV9 | NA
TGTGCCAGCAGCTTGTTGGGAGGGTGGGATGAGCAGTTCTTC | CASSLLGGWDEQFF | NA | TRBJ2-1 | TRBV7-9 | TRBD2
TGTGCCAGCACCTTTAGCGGCAGGGGGCGGACCTATAATTCACCCCTCCACTTT | CASTFSGRGRTYNSPLHF | NA | TRBJ1-6 | TRBV27 | TRBD1
TGTGCCACCAGCCCACGTCAGGGGGTAAGGATCACTGAAGCTTTCTTT | CATSPRQGVRITEAFF | NA | TRBJ1-1 | TRBV15 | TRBD1
TGTGCCATCAGCCTTAGCGGGGGGGCTGTCGAGCAGTACTTC | CAISLSGGAVEQYF | many | TRBJ2-7 | TRBV10-3 | TRBD2
TGTGCCAGCAGTTGGACCAGGCAAGAGACCCAGTACTTC | CASSWTRQETQYF | NA | TRBJ2-5 | TRBV7-2 | NA
TGTGCCATCAGTGAGAGCGCGGCTGGCTACACCTTC | CAISESAAGYTF | NA | TRBJ1-2 | TRBV10-3 | NA
TGTGCCACCGCCCGGGACAGGGGGTTGAGTGAGCAGTTCTTC | CATARDRGLSEQFF | NA | TRBJ2-1 | TRBV2 | TRBD1
TGTGCCAGTAGTGTCTCTCAGGGGAATAATGAAAAACTGTTTTTT | CASSVSQGNNEKLFF | NA | TRBJ1-4 | TRBV19 | NA
TGTGCCAGCAGTTTGGCTCAGAAGGACTATGGCTACACCTTC | CASSLAQKDYGYTF | NA | TRBJ1-2 | TRBV6-5 | NA
TGTGCCAGCAGCTTGAACGGGCTCGGCTATGGCTACACCTTC | CASSLNGLGYGYTF | NA | TRBJ1-2 | TRBV7-2 | NA
TGTGCCAGCAGTGACGGGGTGGGAGTGGGGGTGAATACGCAGTATTTT | CASSDGVGVGVNTQYF | NA | TRBJ2-3 | TRBV2 | NA
TGTGCCAGCACGAGCGGGTTCTCCTACGAGCAGTACTTC | CASTSGFSYEQYF | once | TRBJ2-7 | TRBV11-3 | NA
TGTGCCAGCAGTGAAAGGGGGCCCCAGCATTTT | CASSERGPQHF | NA | TRBJ1-5 | TRBV2 | NA
TGTGCCAGCAGCCGCTCCGGGGGACAGGGGTTCCACGAGCAGTACTTC | CASSRSGGQGFHEQYF | NA | TRBJ2-7 | TRBV7-2 | TRBD1
TGCGCCAGCAGCCCACGGGGTAGCGGCTCCAATTCACCCCTCCACTTT | CASSPRGSGSNSPLHF | NA | TRBJ1-6 | TRBV5-1 | NA
TGTGCCAGCTCACCAGGACTGGCCTATAATTCACCCCTCCACTTT | CASSPGLAYNSPLHF | NA | TRBJ1-6 | TRBV18 | NA
TGCGCCAGCAGCTCCCGGGGGGGAGTGGAGACCCAGTACTTC | CASSSRGGVETQYF | NA | TRBJ2-5 | TRBV5-1 | TRBD2
TGTGCTAGTGGTTCCTCCCCTGGGGACAGAGTGAGCACAGATACGCAGTATTTT | CASGSSPGDRVSTDTQYF | NA | TRBJ2-3 | TRBV12-5 | TRBD1
TGTGCCAGCAGCTTAGGAGCGGGGGGTGGAATTCAGTACTTC | CASSLGAGGGIQYF | NA | TRBJ2-4 | TRBV11-2 | TRBD2
TGTGCCAGCAGCCTAGACAGGACGTTGAACACTGAAGCTTTCTTT | CASSLDRTLNTEAFF | NA | TRBJ1-1 | TRBV13 | NA
TGTGCCAGCAGCTTGGTTTTAGCGGGGTCGGGAGAGACCCAGTACTTC | CASSLVLAGSGETQYF | NA | TRBJ2-5 | TRBV5-4 | TRBD2
TGTGCCAGTAGTGCTCGTGACAGGAGGTCCTATGGCTACACCTTC | CASSARDRRSYGYTF | NA | TRBJ1-2 | TRBV19 | NA
TGTGCCAGCATTTGGGCGGGCCAAGAGACCCAGTACTTC | CASIWAGQETQYF | NA | TRBJ2-5 | TRBV6-6 | NA
TGTGCCAGCAGTGAGGGCTCTGGAAACACCATATATTTT | CASSEGSGNTIYF | NA | TRBJ1-3 | TRBV6-1 | NA
TGTGCCAGCAGTCCTGGACAGGGAGGAGTATACGAGCAGTACTTC | CASSPGQGGVYEQYF | NA | TRBJ2-7 | TRBV6-6 | TRBD1
TGTGCCAGCAGTCACAGGGTGATGTGGGAAGAGCAGTACTTC | CASSHRVMWEEQYF | NA | TRBJ2-7 | TRBV28 | NA
TGCAGCGTTGCCCGACAGACCAATCCAGAGACCCAGTACTTC | CSVARQTNPETQYF | NA | TRBJ2-5 | TRBV29-1 | NA
TGTGCCAGCAGTTACTCGAGGCAGCTCCCCGATTCACCCCTCCACTTT | CASSYSRQLPDSPLHF | NA | TRBJ1-6 | TRBV6-5 | NA
TGCGCCAGCAGCCAAGGGACTAGTCGGGGCAATGAGCAGTTCTTC | CASSQGTSRGNEQFF | NA | TRBJ2-1 | TRBV4-1 | TRBD2
TGTGCCAGCAGCCCCAGGGGGGATTCTAACTATGGCTACACCTTC | CASSPRGDSNYGYTF | NA | TRBJ1-2 | TRBV7-2 | TRBD1
TGTGCCAGCAGTCCCGGACAGGGGGGGCAGTACACCTTC | CASSPGQGGQYTF | NA | TRBJ1-2 | TRBV6-6 | TRBD1
TGTGCCAGCAGTTCGGCCCAATCAGCCCAGCATTTT | CASSSAQSAQHF | NA | TRBJ1-5 | TRBV28 | NA
TGTGCCAGCAGCCCAACAGGGGGAGGATGGGGCTACACCTTC | CASSPTGGGWGYTF | NA | TRBJ1-2 | TRBV5-4 | TRBD1
TGTGCCAGCAGTTTACCGAAGGGGGGCTGGGATCAGCCCCAGCATTTT | CASSLPKGGWDQPQHF | NA | TRBJ1-5 | TRBV27 | NA
TGTGCCATCAGCCAAGACAGCGGAGTCGAGACCCAGTACTTC | CAISQDSGVETQYF | NA | TRBJ2-5 | TRBV10-3 | NA
TGTGGGTCGGGTTCCAACACCGGGGAGCTGTTTTTT | CGSGSNTGELFF | NA | TRBJ2-2 | TRBV28 | NA
TGTGCCAGCAGCTTAGTTTCCCTCTCTGGGGCCAACGTCCTGACTTTC | CASSLVSLSGANVLTF | NA | TRBJ2-6 | TRBV7-2 | NA
TGTGCCAGCAGTGGGACACCTCCCCTTCAAGAGACCCAGTACTTC | CASSGTPPLQETQYF | NA | TRBJ2-5 | TRBV6-5 | NA